This T cell receptor beta chain was sequenced during a study of T cells in Graves' hyperthyroidism and ophthalmopathy. This clonotype has a count of ten or more. Regions amplified from RNA transcripts were the TCR beta CDR3 regions. HTBI primers drove first-round RT-PCR of the TCR CDR3. TCRdb independently ran MiXCR on the multiplex PCR reads; one entry per CDR3 protein. The table includes a few hundred thousand distinct CDR3 sequences, 15% to 18% detected once. Patients with uncontrolled infections, other autoimmune diseases, pregnancy or lactation were excluded. Looked up from germline, CDR1 is SGHAT and CDR2 is FQNNGV. The length of the CDR3 is 16 residues. V was cut by 4 bases and J by 0 bases, with 13 bases left in between.

Sequencing was performed on blood. This chain links TRBV11-2 with TRBJ2-1; TRBD2 is a possible D gene (6 bases). The receptor's source is a woman in her late teens or twenties with Graves' hyperthyroidism. The CDR3: CASSSRTGDSYNEQFF. The CDR3 coding sequence is TGTGCCAGCAGCTCCAGAACGGGGGACTCCTACAATGAGCAGTTCTTC.